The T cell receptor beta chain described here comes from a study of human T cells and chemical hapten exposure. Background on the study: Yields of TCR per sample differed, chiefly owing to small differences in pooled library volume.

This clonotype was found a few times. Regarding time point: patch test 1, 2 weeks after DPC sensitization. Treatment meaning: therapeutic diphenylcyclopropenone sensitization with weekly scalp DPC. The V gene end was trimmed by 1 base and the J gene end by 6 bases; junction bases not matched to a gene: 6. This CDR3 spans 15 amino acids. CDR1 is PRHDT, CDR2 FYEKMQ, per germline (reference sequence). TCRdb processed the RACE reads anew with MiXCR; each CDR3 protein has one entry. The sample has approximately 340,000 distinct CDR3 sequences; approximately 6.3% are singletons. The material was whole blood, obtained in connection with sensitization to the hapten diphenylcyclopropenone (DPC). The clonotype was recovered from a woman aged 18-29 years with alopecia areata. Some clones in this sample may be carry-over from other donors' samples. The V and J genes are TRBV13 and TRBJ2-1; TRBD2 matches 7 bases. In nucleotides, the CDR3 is TGTGCCAGCAGCTTAGCCGGACTAGTAGGCAATGAGCAGTTCTTC. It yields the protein CASSLAGLVGNEQFF.